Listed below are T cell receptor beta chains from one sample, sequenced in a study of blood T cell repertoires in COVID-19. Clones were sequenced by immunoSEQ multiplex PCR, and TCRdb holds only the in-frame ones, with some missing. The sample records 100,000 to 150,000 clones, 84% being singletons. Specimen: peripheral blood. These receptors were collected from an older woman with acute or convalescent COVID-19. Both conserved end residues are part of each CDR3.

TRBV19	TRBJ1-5	CASSIGWEPQHF
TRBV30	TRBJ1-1	CAWTGGPNTEAFF
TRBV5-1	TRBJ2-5	CASSLALAGSLETQYF
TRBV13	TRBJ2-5	CASSSPMTSGGPGWETQYF
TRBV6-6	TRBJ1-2	CASSTGQGRGGYTF
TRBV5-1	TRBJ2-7	CASSFGAGASREQYF
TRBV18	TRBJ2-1	CASSPLSNEQFF
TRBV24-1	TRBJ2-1	CATSDRRGTSGGADNEQFF
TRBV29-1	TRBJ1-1	CSVGIQSKAFF
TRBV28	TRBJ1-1	CASSQDRVRRNTEAFF
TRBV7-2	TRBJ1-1	CASSFRVDTEAFF
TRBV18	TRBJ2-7	CASSPTGTRSYEQYF
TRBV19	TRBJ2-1	CASNRDRDYNEQFF
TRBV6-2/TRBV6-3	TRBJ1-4	CASSGGSHEKLFF
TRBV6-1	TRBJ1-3	CASSEVVGGQGENTIYF
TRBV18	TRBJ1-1	CASSPGGTDEAFF
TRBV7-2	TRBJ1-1	CASSAGRGTEAFF
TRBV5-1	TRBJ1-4	CASSQDREGEKLFF
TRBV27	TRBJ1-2	CASSYLQGARGYTF
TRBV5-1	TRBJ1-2	CASSLGQQGGYTF
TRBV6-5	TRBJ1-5	CASSEDRGPGKPQHF
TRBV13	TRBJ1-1	CASSRGPGSGTEAFF
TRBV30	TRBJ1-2	CAGTLGGRYTF
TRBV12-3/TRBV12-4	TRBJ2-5	CASSFRVGETQYF
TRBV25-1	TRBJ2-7	CASRRPGGEQYF
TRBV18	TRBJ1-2	CASSGQGNYGYTF
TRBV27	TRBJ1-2	CASSFTDRAAGYTF
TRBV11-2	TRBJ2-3	CASSLGPGTRELLDTQYF
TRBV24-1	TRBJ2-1	CATRDREGREQFF